Shown below are 30 T cell receptor beta chains from a single sample sequenced in a study of T-cell reconstitution after alpha-beta-depleted transplantation in children. A TCRbeta library incorporating unique molecular identifiers was prepared. A single record per CDR3 protein comes from TCRdb applying MiXCR to the PCR reads. The data show about 980,000 distinct CDR3 sequences, around 30% seen once. The material sequenced was PBMCs, mostly from graft donor cells, taken 360 days after TCRalphabeta/CD19-depleted stem cell transplant. The receptor set was obtained from a boy younger than two who had a stem cell transplant for SCID, so the T cells may come from the graft donor.

This clonotype was observed a handful of times. The chain couples TRBV12-3 or TRBV12-4 to TRBJ2-1; D is perhaps TRBD2 (6 bases). CDR3 size: 15 residues. Trimming stripped 3 bases from V and 5 bases from J, with 14 bases between. CDR3 residues: CASSFRAGGNNEQFF. For the CDR3, the DNA is TGTGCCAGCAGTTTTAGGGCCGGGGGTAACAATGAGCAGTTCTTC.

Concerning this clonotype itself: The junction and the germline gene differ at one end; a read error may be behind it. The chain combines TRBV30 with TRBJ2-7; D call uncertain. This CDR3 is 11 amino acids long. The germline V gene has CDR1 GTSNPN and CDR2 SVGIG (reference sequence). The CDR3 nucleotides read TGTGCCTGGAGTGTGTTTAAGACGATCATGTTC. Translation: CAWSVFKTIMF. The full variable domain, in which reference TRBV30 and TRBJ2-7 provide the parts outside the CDR3, is SQTIHQWPATLVQPVGSPLSLECTVEGTSNPNLYWYRQAAGRGLQLLFYSVGIGQISSEVPQNLSASRPQDRQFILSSKKLLLSDSGFYLCAWSVFKTIMFGPGTRLTVT.

V and J are TRBV5-5 and TRBJ2-5, with D possibly matching TRBD2 (6 bases). This CDR3 spans 17 amino acids. V was cut by 4 bases and J by 5 bases, with 24 bases left in between. The germline V gene encodes CDR1 SGHKS and CDR2 YYEKEE (reference sequence). The CDR3 bases are TGTGCCAGCAGCCCAGTCCAGTCGCAGGGCGGAGGGGAGACCCAGTACTTC. It yields the protein CASSPVQSQGGGETQYF.

This clonotype was seen only a few times. The chain combines TRBV4-1 with TRBJ2-5; 12 nucleotides align to TRBD2. Germline CDR1 and CDR2: MGHRA and YSYEKL. CDR3 length: 18 residues. V lost 1 base, J lost 2 bases, and 8 bases stayed unmatched. This CDR3 is CASSQGAELAGGQETQYF. The CDR3 DNA reads TGCGCCAGCAGCCAAGGTGCCGAACTAGCGGGGGGTCAAGAGACCCAGTACTTC.

The chain uses TRBV12-3 or TRBV12-4 and TRBJ1-3; 10 positions match TRBD1. The CDR3 runs to 14 residues. J lost 8 bases, V lost 5 bases, and 6 bases had no gene match. CDR3 amino acids: CASSDRGLGDTIYF. Here the CDR3 DNA reads TGTGCCAGCAGTGACAGGGGGCTGGGGGACACCATATATTTT.

The chain carries TRBV18 and TRBJ2-7; 10 positions match TRBD1. CDR3 length: 15 amino acids. Looked up from germline, CDR1 is KGHSH and CDR2 is LQKENI. J gave up 6 bases and V 5 bases, and 10 bases lay outside the gene matches. The CDR3 reads CASSSQTGTGVEQYF. The CDR3, as DNA: TGTGCCAGCTCATCTCAAACCGGGACAGGGGTCGAGCAGTACTTC.

This clonotype was counted between two and nine times. The rearrangement links TRBV15 to TRBJ2-3, with 7 positions matching TRBD1. The V gene end was trimmed by 3 bases and the J gene end by 4 bases; junction bases not matched to a gene: 7. This CDR3 region has 15 residues. From germline, CDR1 is LNHNV and CDR2 YYDKDF (reference sequence). The CDR3 DNA follows: TGTGCCACCAGCAGGACGGGACAGTTCTCAGATACGCAGTATTTT. Protein sequence: CATSRTGQFSDTQYF.

The CDR3 DNA reads as TGTGCCAGCCGGCCTTACAGTGGAGAGCAGTACTTC. The encoded protein is CASRPYSGEQYF. V and J are TRBV12-3 or TRBV12-4 and TRBJ2-7, with D hard to call. CDR3 length equals 12 residues. Trimming pared 8 bases from V and 7 bases from J, leaving 15 bases between.

This chain uses TRBV7-6 with TRBJ1-1; unclear D gene. V lost 6 bases to trimming and J lost 4 bases, with 21 bases between them. The V gene's germline CDR1 is SGHVS and CDR2 FNYEAQ. The CDR3 loop spans 16 amino acids. DNA of the CDR3: TGTGCCAGCAGACTACTTAAAGAAAACTGGGGCACTGAAGCTTTCTTT. It yields the protein CASRLLKENWGTEAFF.

The chain uses TRBV7-3 and TRBJ2-5; 7 bases are shared with TRBD2. V shed 2 bases, J shed 3 bases, and the junction held 6 bases outside the gene matches. Looked up from germline, CDR1 is SGHTA and CDR2 is FQGTGA. The CDR3 is made up of 15 amino acids. The CDR3 reads CASSLDGRMEETQYF. CDR3 DNA sequence: TGTGCCAGCAGCTTAGACGGGAGGATGGAAGAGACCCAGTACTTC.

The V and J genes are TRBV23-1 and TRBJ2-3; possibly TRBD1 or TRBD2 for D (5 bases each). TRBV23-1 qualifies as an ORF whose function is uncertain. Trimming pared 11 bases from V and 3 bases from J, leaving 12 bases between. CDR3 length equals 12 residues. As DNA, the CDR3 is TGCGCCGAGGGGAAGGGTACAGATACGCAGTATTTT. Translating gives CAEGKGTDTQYF.

The chain couples TRBV28 to TRBJ2-5; D might be TRBD1 or TRBD2, each matching 6 bases. CDR3 length equals 15 residues. Trimming left V 4 bases short and J 3 bases short, with 15 bases between. Germline loops: CDR1 MDHEN, CDR2 SYDVKM. CDR3 amino acids: CASSSGGAIEETQYF. CDR3 coding DNA: TGTGCCAGCAGTTCCGGGGGCGCGATCGAAGAGACCCAGTACTTC.

This sequence joins TRBV24-1 and TRBJ2-1, with 10 bases that match TRBD2. In germline, CDR1 is KGHDR, CDR2 SFDVKD. The CDR3 covers 16 residues. After removal of 4 bases from V and 6 bases from J, the junction contained 8 bases not matched to a gene. The CDR3 loop is CATSDPGTSVSNEQFF. DNA for the CDR3: TGTGCCACCAGTGACCCCGGGACTAGCGTTTCCAATGAGCAGTTCTTC.

The rearrangement links TRBV5-1 to TRBJ2-3; TRBD1 or TRBD2 may be the D gene (5 bases each). This CDR3 has 16 residues. The V end lost 0 bases, the J end lost 2 bases, and 13 bases lay between the germline ends. CDR1 SGHRS and CDR2 YFSETQ come from the germline V gene. The CDR3 DNA reads TGCGCCAGCAGCTTGGTGGGGCAGGGAGTCACAGATACGCAGTATTTT. Its protein is CASSLVGQGVTDTQYF.

The rearrangement uses TRBV10-3 and TRBJ2-3; 8 bases are shared with TRBD2. From germline, CDR1 is ENHRY and CDR2 SYGVKD. The CDR3 consists of 13 residues. Trimming removed 6 bases from V and 2 bases from J; junction bases left unmatched: 1. The CDR3 region has the DNA TGTGCCATCAGGGGACTAGTCACAGATACGCAGTATTTT. Protein sequence: CAIRGLVTDTQYF.

This clonotype was counted between two and nine times. The CDR3 loop reads CASSLYRESDGYTF. As DNA, the CDR3 is TGTGCCAGCAGTTTATACAGGGAGTCCGATGGCTACACCTTC. V gene TRBV27 combines with J gene TRBJ1-2; D is possibly TRBD1 (6 bases). The CDR3 is made up of 14 amino acids. Deletions cut 1 base from V and 6 bases from J, with 12 bases between. The V gene's germline CDR1 is MNHEY and CDR2 SMNVEV (reference sequence).

The V and J genes are TRBV25-1 and TRBJ2-5; unclear D gene. Looked up from germline, CDR1 is MGHDK and CDR2 is SYGVNS. V lost 2 bases, J lost 0 bases, and 13 bases lay in between. CDR3 length: 16 residues. The CDR3 reads CASSETTGRYQETQYF. Written as DNA, the CDR3 is TGTGCCAGCAGTGAAACAACCGGACGGTACCAAGAGACCCAGTACTTC.

The chain joins TRBV2 to TRBJ2-7; TRBD1 matches 8 bases. J gave up 5 bases and V 8 bases, and 8 bases lay outside the gene matches. Germline assignment: CDR1 SNHLY and CDR2 FYNNEI. The CDR3 has 13 amino acids. The DNA for the CDR3 is TGTGCCAGCGGCCAGGACAGGGCTAACGAGCAGTACTTC. It translates to CASGQDRANEQYF. The full variable domain, its missing parts supplied by reference TRBV2 and TRBJ2-7, is EPEVTQTPSHQVTQMGQEVILRCVPISNHLYFYWYRQILGQKVEFLVSFYNNEISEKSEIFDDQFSVERPDGSNFTLKIRSTKLEDSAMYFCASGQDRANEQYFGPGTRLTVT.

The chain is built from TRBV20-1 and TRBJ2-1, with D possibly matching TRBD1 (6 bases). The germline gives CDR1 DFQATT, CDR2 SNEGSKA (reference sequence). V lost 5 bases and J lost 9, with 14 bases in between. The CDR3 consists of 12 residues. This CDR3 is CSASLQGGEQFF. CDR3 in DNA: TGCAGTGCTTCCTTACAGGGTGGTGAGCAGTTCTTC.

The chain links TRBV3-1 to TRBJ2-2; either TRBD1 or TRBD2 may fit D (5 bases each). The V gene lost 2 bases and the J gene lost 1 base, with 14 bases spanning the gap. This CDR3 is built from 17 residues. Germline loops: CDR1 LGHDT, CDR2 YNNKEL (reference sequence). For the CDR3, the DNA is TGTGCCAGCAGCCAAAAATTAGGGGCGGGGAACACCGGGGAGCTGTTTTTT. Translated, it gives CASSQKLGAGNTGELFF. Full variable domain (outside the CDR3, taken from reference TRBV3-1 and TRBJ2-2): DTAVSQTPKYLVTQMGNDKSIKCEQNLGHDTMYWYKQDSKKFLKIMFSYNNKELIINETVPNRFSPKSPDKAHLNLHINSLELGDSAVYFCASSQKLGAGNTGELFFGEGSRLTVL.

This rearrangement joins TRBV4-3 to TRBJ2-1; D unclear. The CDR3 runs to 13 residues. V lost 0 bases and J 9 bases, leaving 9 bases between the germline ends. Germline CDR1 LGHNA, CDR2 YSLEER. The CDR3 region is CASSQDGIGEQFF. CDR3 nucleotide sequence: TGCGCCAGCAGCCAAGATGGGATTGGTGAGCAGTTCTTC.

This clonotype was observed a few times. The chain links TRBV9 to TRBJ2-5; D is perhaps TRBD1 (5 bases). V was cut by 3 bases and J by 4 bases, with 25 bases left in between. Germline assignment: CDR1 SGDLS and CDR2 YYNGEE. There are 18 residues in the CDR3. The CDR3, as DNA: TGTGCCAGCAGCGCCGGCCAGGGAAGGTGGGGCGGCGGAGAGACCCAGTACTTC. As protein: CASSAGQGRWGGGETQYF.

About this clonotype: Being one base from a much bigger clone, this may be a read error. The rearrangement links TRBV5-1 to TRBJ1-4, with D perhaps matching TRBD1 (6 bases). V was clipped by 7 bases and J by 5 bases, with 12 bases between them. CDR3 size: 13 residues. Germline V lookup: CDR1 SGHRS, CDR2 YFSETQ. CDR3 in DNA: TGCGCCAGCGCGGACAGAGCGAATGAAAAACTGTTTTTT. It translates to CASADRANEKLFF.

The CDR3 spells CASSLDLRRGGRAETQYF. In DNA, the CDR3 is TGTGCCAGCAGTTTGGATTTGCGGCGGGGGGGCCGGGCAGAGACCCAGTACTTC. The chain uses TRBV12-3 or TRBV12-4 and TRBJ2-5, with 9 bases that match TRBD2. This CDR3 has 18 residues. The ends lost 3 bases at V and 4 bases at J; junction bases unmatched: 15.

This clonotype was counted only a few times. This chain uses TRBV7-6 with TRBJ2-7; D tentatively fits TRBD1 or TRBD2 (5 bases each). This CDR3 has 12 residues. In germline, CDR1 is SGHVS, CDR2 FNYEAQ. Trimming stripped 2 bases from V and 6 bases from J, with 8 bases between. The CDR3 sequence is CASSLRGTEQYF. The CDR3 nucleotides are TGTGCCAGCAGCTTAAGAGGGACCGAGCAGTACTTC.

Only a few counts were recorded for this clonotype. This sequence joins TRBV9 and TRBJ2-7; D is possibly TRBD2 (5 bases). Between the trimmed V and J ends, which lost 3 bases and 2 bases, there was a span of 12 bases. This CDR3 has 14 residues. Germline-derived CDR1 and CDR2 are SGDLS and YYNGEE. The CDR3 is CASSAYSGAYEQYF. The DNA for the CDR3 is TGTGCCAGCAGCGCTTACTCCGGGGCCTACGAGCAGTACTTC.

The V call is TRBV5-1, the J call TRBJ2-1; either TRBD1 or TRBD2 may supply D (5 bases each). Per germline, CDR1 SGHRS and CDR2 YFSETQ. Trimming left V 2 bases short and J 3 bases short, with 12 bases between. This CDR3 is 15 amino acids long. DNA of the CDR3: TGCGCCAGCAGCTTAGAGGGGCCTTACTACAATGAGCAGTTCTTC. Translating it yields CASSLEGPYYNEQFF.

This clonotype came up once. The chain carries TRBV12-3 or TRBV12-4 and TRBJ2-3; 8 positions agree with TRBD2. V shed 0 bases, J shed 2 bases, and the junction held 7 bases outside the gene matches. The CDR3 has 17 residues. The DNA of the CDR3 is TGTGCCAGCAGTTTAGCGCTAGTTAGCGGGGCCACAGATACGCAGTATTTT. It specifies CASSLALVSGATDTQYF.

J is TRBJ2-5 and V is TRBV7-3, with D possibly TRBD2 on 7 matching bases. The V and J ends lost 3 bases and 2 bases respectively, with 13 bases between them. Germline assignment: CDR1 SGHTA and CDR2 FQGTGA. The CDR3 spans 15 residues. CDR3 in amino acids: CASSLVGGQQETQYF. The DNA of the CDR3 is TGTGCCAGCAGCTTGGTCGGGGGGCAACAAGAGACCCAGTACTTC.

This clonotype occurred a few times. The chain uses TRBV7-7 and TRBJ1-1; weak D call: TRBD1 (5 bases). V was shortened by 2 bases and J by 7 bases, with 11 bases between the two germline ends. Germline V CDR1 and CDR2: SSHAT, FNYEAQ (reference sequence). There are 13 residues in the CDR3. The CDR3: CASSLLPGGEAFF. For the CDR3, the DNA is TGTGCCAGCAGCTTACTCCCGGGGGGTGAAGCTTTCTTT.